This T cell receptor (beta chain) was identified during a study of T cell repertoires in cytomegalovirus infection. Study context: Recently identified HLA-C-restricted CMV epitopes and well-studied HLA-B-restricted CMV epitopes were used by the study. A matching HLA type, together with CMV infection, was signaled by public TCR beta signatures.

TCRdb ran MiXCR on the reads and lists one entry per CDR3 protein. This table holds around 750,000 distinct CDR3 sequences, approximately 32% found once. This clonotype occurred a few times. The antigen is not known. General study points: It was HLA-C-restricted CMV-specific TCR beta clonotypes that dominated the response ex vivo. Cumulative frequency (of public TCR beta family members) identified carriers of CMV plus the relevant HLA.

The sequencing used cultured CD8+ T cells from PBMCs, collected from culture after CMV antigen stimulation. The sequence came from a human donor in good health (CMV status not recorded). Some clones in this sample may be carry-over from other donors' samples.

CDR3 coding DNA: TGTGCCAGCAGTACGGGACAGGGGGAAAAACTGTTTTTT. It encodes CASSTGQGEKLFF. This chain joins TRBV6-6 and TRBJ1-4; 10 bases fit TRBD1. The CDR3 contains 13 residues. Germline V gene sequence: CDR1 MNHNY, CDR2 SVGAGI (reference sequence). The V gene end was trimmed by 5 bases and the J gene end by 8 bases; junction bases not matched to a gene: 2.